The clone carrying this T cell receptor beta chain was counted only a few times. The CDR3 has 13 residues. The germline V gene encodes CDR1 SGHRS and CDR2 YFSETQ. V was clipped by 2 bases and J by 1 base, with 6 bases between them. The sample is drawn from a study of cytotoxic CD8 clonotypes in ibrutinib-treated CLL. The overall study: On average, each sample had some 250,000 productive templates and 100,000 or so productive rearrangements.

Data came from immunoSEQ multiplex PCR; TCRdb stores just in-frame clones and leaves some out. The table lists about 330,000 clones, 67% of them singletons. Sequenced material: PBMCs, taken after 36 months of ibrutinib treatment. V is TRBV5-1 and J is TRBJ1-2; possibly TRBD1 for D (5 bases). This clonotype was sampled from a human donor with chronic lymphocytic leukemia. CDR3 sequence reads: CASSFDSNYGYTF. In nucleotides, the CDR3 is TGCGCCAGCAGCTTCGACAGTAACTATGGCTACACCTTC.